This T cell receptor (beta chain) comes out of a study of T cell responses to AZD1222 COVID-19 vaccine. Method: immunoSEQ multiplex PCR; TCRdb's copy keeps in-frame clones and lacks some. The data hold 55,000 to 60,000 clones, with 85% to 90% observed a single time. To note about this clone: The antigen is undetermined.

General study results and limits: The study sampled repertoires only after the peak T cell response.

The receptor's source is an adult in good health. Here the sequenced sample was peripheral blood, taken on day 0 of MenACWY control vaccination.

DNA for the CDR3: TGTGCCAGCAGTTCAGTGGGGACAGGGGAGGGCGAGCAGTACTTC. It encodes CASSSVGTGEGEQYF. The rearrangement joins TRBV28 to TRBJ2-7; TRBD1 matches at 10 bases. J was trimmed by 6 bases and V by 4 bases; bases with no gene match: 9. The CDR3 covers 15 residues. Germline-derived CDR1 and CDR2 are MDHEN and SYDVKM.